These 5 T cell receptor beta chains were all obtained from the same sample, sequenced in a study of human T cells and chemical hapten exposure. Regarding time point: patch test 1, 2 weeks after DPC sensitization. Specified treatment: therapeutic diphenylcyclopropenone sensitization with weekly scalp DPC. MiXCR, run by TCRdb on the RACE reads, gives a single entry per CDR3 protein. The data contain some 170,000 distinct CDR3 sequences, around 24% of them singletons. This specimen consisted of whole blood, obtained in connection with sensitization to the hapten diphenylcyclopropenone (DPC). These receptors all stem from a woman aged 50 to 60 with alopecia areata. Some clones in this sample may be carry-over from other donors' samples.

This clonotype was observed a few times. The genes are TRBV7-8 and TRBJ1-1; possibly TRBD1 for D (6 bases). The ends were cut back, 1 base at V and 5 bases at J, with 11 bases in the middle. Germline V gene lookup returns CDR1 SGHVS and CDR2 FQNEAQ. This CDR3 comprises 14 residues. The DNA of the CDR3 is TGTGCCAGCAGCTTAGAGGGGGTGAGGACTGAAGCTTTCTTT. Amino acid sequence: CASSLEGVRTEAFF.

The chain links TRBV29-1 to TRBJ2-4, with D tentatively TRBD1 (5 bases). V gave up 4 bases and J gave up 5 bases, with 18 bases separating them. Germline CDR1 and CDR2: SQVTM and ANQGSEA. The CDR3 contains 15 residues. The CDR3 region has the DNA TGCAGCGTTGCGGACATTGACAGAACCCAAAACATTCAGTACTTC. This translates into CSVADIDRTQNIQYF.

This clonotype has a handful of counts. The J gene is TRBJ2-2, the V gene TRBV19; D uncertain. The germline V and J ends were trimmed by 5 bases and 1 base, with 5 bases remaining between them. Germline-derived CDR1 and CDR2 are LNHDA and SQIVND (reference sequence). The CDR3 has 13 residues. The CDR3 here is CASSGKNTGELFF. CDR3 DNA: TGTGCCAGTAGTGGCAAGAACACCGGGGAGCTGTTTTTT.

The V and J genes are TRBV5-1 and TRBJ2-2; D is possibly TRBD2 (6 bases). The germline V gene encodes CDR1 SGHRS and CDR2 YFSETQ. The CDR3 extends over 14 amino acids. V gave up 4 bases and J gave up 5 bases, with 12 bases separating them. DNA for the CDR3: TGCGCCAGCAGCCCAGGTCGGGGGACCGGGGAGCTGTTTTTT. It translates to CASSPGRGTGELFF.

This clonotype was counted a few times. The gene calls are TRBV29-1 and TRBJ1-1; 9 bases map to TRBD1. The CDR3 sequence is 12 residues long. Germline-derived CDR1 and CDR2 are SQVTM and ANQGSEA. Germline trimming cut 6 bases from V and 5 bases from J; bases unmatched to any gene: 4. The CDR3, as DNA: TGCAGCGTCCGACAGGGGGGGACTGAAGCTTTCTTT. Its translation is CSVRQGGTEAFF.